This TCR beta chain stems from a study of radiotherapy plus CTLA-4 blockade in lung cancer. Study-level background: Objective responses occurred in around 20% of patients; over 30% had disease control. Study-wide results and limits: According to reports, early shifts in blood T cell clones, alongside interferon-beta, forecast response most accurately. After treatment with radiotherapy plus ipilimumab, TCR clones that came from the tumor expanded in blood.

With 4 bases clipped from V and 6 bases from J, the junction kept 7 bases outside the gene matches. Germline values: CDR1 SGHKS, CDR2 YYEKEE (reference sequence). The CDR3 is made up of 14 amino acids. Libraries were prepared by immunoSEQ multiplex PCR; TCRdb keeps only in-frame clonotypes and omits some of them. The table records tens of thousands of clones, approximately 86% of them present only once. A word on this clone: What it binds is unknown.

The chain is built from TRBV5-5 and TRBJ2-4, with 7 bases lining up with TRBD1. The receptor comes from a human donor with non-small cell lung cancer who had stable disease on radiotherapy plus ipilimumab. The material was peripheral blood, obtained from a patient treated with radiotherapy plus ipilimumab. CDR3 loop: CASSNPGQINIQYF. Here the CDR3 DNA reads TGTGCCAGCAGCAACCCGGGACAGATAAACATTCAGTACTTC.